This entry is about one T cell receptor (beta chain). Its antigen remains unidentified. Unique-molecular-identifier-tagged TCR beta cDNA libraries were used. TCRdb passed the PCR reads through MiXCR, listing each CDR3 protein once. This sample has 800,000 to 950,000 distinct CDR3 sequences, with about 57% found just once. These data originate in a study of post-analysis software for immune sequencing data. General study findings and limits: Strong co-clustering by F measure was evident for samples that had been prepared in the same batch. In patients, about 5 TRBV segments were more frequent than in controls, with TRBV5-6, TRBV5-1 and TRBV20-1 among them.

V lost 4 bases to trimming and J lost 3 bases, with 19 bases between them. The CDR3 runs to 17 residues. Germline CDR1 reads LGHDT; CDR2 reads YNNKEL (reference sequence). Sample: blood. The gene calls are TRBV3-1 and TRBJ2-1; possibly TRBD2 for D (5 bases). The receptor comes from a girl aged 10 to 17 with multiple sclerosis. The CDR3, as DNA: TGTGCCAGCAGCCCTTCTGTAGGTGACGGGGACTACAATGAGCAGTTCTTC. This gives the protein CASSPSVGDGDYNEQFF.